This T cell receptor (beta chain) was documented in a study of T cells in Graves' hyperthyroidism and ophthalmopathy. The TCR beta CDR3 regions underwent amplification using RNA transcripts as the source. HTBI primers were employed in a first-round RT-PCR of the TCR CDR3. TCRdb re-called the multiplex PCR reads through MiXCR, storing one row per CDR3 protein. This table has approximately 530,000 distinct CDR3 sequences, around 17% appearing once. Diagnosis relied on clinical symptoms, serum thyroxine and TRAb, thyroid ultrasound and orbital computed tomography. Notes on the study in general: Researchers report that a 13 V-J model separated ophthalmopathy from stable hyperthyroidism.

For this clonotype: What it binds is not known.

This clonotype originated in a woman under 30 with Graves' hyperthyroidism. Material for sequencing was blood.

The CDR3 DNA is TGCAGTGCTGAGATTAGCGGGAGAACAGATACGCAGTATTTT. Translated, it gives CSAEISGRTDTQYF. V usage is TRBV20-1 and J usage is TRBJ2-3, with TRBD2 matching 9 bases. The CDR3 has 14 amino acids. The V and J ends lost 5 bases and 3 bases, in that order; junction bases with no gene match: 6. Germline V gene lookup returns CDR1 DFQATT and CDR2 SNEGSKA (reference sequence).